This T cell receptor (beta chain) was observed in a study of blood T cells in healthy people across ages. Study-level points and caveats: Donors of long life had a larger count of naive CD4+ cells and greater diversity than aged donors. Roughly linearly, TCR beta diversity per million T cells fell as age increased. Across samples, TCR beta diversity tracked strongly with naive T cell percentage.

Samples each yielded at least 5 micrograms of total RNA. This CDR3 has 13 amino acids. Trimming removed 4 bases at V and 8 bases at J, with 13 bases between. From germline, CDR1 is KGHDR and CDR2 SFDVKD. The second PCR ran about 6 to 12 cycles with a sample-barcoded 5' primer and J-beta primers. TCRdb re-derived calls from the 5' RACE reads in MiXCR, one entry per CDR3 protein. The sample has some 1.7 million distinct CDR3 sequences; roughly 27% are singletons. This clonotype was seen only a few times. Antigen unknown. The sample taken for sequencing was blood. J is TRBJ1-2 and V is TRBV24-1, with D possibly being TRBD1 (6 bases). This TCR was recovered from a woman in her 30s in good health. For the CDR3, the DNA is TGTGCCACCAGTGACACTATCAGGGGCGGCTACACCTTC. This encodes CATSDTIRGGYTF.